These T cell receptor beta chains were read from a single sample in a study of blood T cell repertoires in COVID-19. Only in-frame clones appear in the TCRdb table, and some are missing; sequencing was by immunoSEQ multiplex PCR. Of about 330,000 clones in the sample, more than 85% were seen once. Sequences were obtained from PBMCs or T cells enriched from blood (not recorded which). The receptor set was obtained from a woman in her twenties or thirties who had recovered from COVID-19. CDR3s include the opening cysteine and the closing phenylalanine or tryptophan. D genes are given only for firm matches. Clone size is not always given. Where it is, it says once, few, many or a class for expanded clones.

size	D	V	J	DNA	CDR3
few	TRBD1	TRBV29-1	TRBJ2-2	TGCAGCGGAAAACAGGGGAACGGGGAGCTGTTTTTT	CSGKQGNGELFF
NA	NA	TRBV27	TRBJ2-7	TGTGCCAGCAGTTTTACCGGGTTCGGCTACGAGCAGTACTTC	CASSFTGFGYEQYF
NA	TRBD2	TRBV2	TRBJ2-4	TGTGCCAGCAGGCCATTTAGCGGGGGGGCCAAAAACATTCAGTACTTC	CASRPFSGGAKNIQYF
NA	NA	TRBV28	TRBJ1-2	TGTGCCAGCAGTTTAAACAGTTATGGCTACACCTTC	CASSLNSYGYTF
once	NA	TRBV10-3	TRBJ1-4	TGTGCCATCAGTGAGGGTCGGGAGTATAATGAAAAACTGTTTTTT	CAISEGREYNEKLFF
NA	NA	TRBV19	TRBJ1-2	TGTGCCAGTAGGACCACAACCGGCGGCTATGGCTACACCTTC	CASRTTTGGYGYTF
NA	NA	TRBV30	TRBJ1-6	TGTGCCTGGAGTTTAACAGTAGATTCACCCCTCCACTTT	CAWSLTVDSPLHF
NA	NA	TRBV5-1	TRBJ1-1	TGCGCCAGCAGCCCGACGACAGTGAACACTGAAGCTTTCTTT	CASSPTTVNTEAFF
NA	TRBD1	TRBV25-1	TRBJ1-1	TGTGCCAGCAGTGAATCTGACAGGGCCGACACTGAAGCTTTCTTT	CASSESDRADTEAFF
NA	NA	TRBV28	TRBJ1-5	TGTGCCAGCAGTTTATCCTTCGGCGGAGATCAGCCCCAGCATTTT	CASSLSFGGDQPQHF
NA	NA	TRBV7-2	TRBJ1-5	TGTGCCAGCAGCTTAGACTGGTATCAGCCCCAGCATTTT	CASSLDWYQPQHF
NA	NA	TRBV5-5	TRBJ1-4	TGTGCCAGCAGTCCCGGGACACTAGATGAAAAACTGTTTTTT	CASSPGTLDEKLFF
NA	TRBD1	TRBV30	TRBJ1-1	TGTGCCTGGAGTAGGACAGGGGGTATGAACACTGAAGCTTTCTTT	CAWSRTGGMNTEAFF
NA	NA	TRBV24-1	TRBJ2-3	TGTGCCACCAGCGCTTCGGTACCAGATACGCAGTATTTT	CATSASVPDTQYF
NA	NA	TRBV5-1	TRBJ2-5	TGCGCCAGCAGCGCCGGGGCGGGGAACCAAGAGACCCAGTACTTC	CASSAGAGNQETQYF
once	TRBD2	TRBV5-1	TRBJ2-7	TGCGCCAGCAGCGGTGGAAGCGGGAGGGCCTACGAGCAGTACTTC	CASSGGSGRAYEQYF
NA	TRBD2	TRBV7-7	TRBJ2-1	TGTGCTAGCAGCTTCGGGACTAGCGGGTTCAATGAGCAGTTCTTC	CASSFGTSGFNEQFF
NA	TRBD1	TRBV7-2	TRBJ2-5	TGTGCCAGCAGTAGAACAGGGGGCGCGGAGACCCAGTACTTC	CASSRTGGAETQYF
NA	NA	TRBV7-8	TRBJ1-1	TGTGCCAGCAGCCGCCGGGACATTGAGGACACTGAAGCTTTCTTT	CASSRRDIEDTEAFF
NA	NA	TRBV7-8	TRBJ2-5	TGTGCCAGCAGCTTAGGTGCCGGGAAAGAGACCCAGTACTTC	CASSLGAGKETQYF
NA	TRBD2	TRBV7-2	TRBJ2-5	TGTGCCAGCAGCTCGCAGACTAGCGGGAGAAAGACCCAGTACTTC	CASSSQTSGRKTQYF
NA	NA	TRBV29-1	TRBJ2-1	TGCAGCGTTGAATTAGGCGGCCACGAGCAGTTCTTC	CSVELGGHEQFF
NA	TRBD2	TRBV7-2	TRBJ2-7	TGTGCCAGCAGCCTAGCGGGGCCCTACGAGCAGTACTTC	CASSLAGPYEQYF
few	TRBD1	TRBV2	TRBJ1-2	TGTGCCAGTATGTGGGCAGGGGGACCTCACTATGGCTACACCTTC	CASMWAGGPHYGYTF
NA	NA	TRBV28	TRBJ1-3	TGTGCCAGCAGTTTCGAAGCTTATGGAAACACCATATATTTT	CASSFEAYGNTIYF
NA	NA	TRBV28	TRBJ2-1	TGTGCCAGCTTAGCCTCCTACAATGAGCAGTTCTTC	CASLASYNEQFF
NA	TRBD1	TRBV18	TRBJ1-6	TGTGCCAGCTCACTTCGGACAGGGGACATTTCACCCCTCCACTTT	CASSLRTGDISPLHF
NA	TRBD1	TRBV7-2	TRBJ1-6	TGTGCCAGCAGCGAATTACAGGGGGCGTCTTCACCCCTCCACTTT	CASSELQGASSPLHF
once	TRBD2	TRBV28	TRBJ2-7	TGTGCCAGCATTCTTAGCGGGAGCTCCTACGAGCAGTACTTC	CASILSGSSYEQYF
NA	NA	TRBV28	TRBJ2-1	TGTGCCAGCAGTCCACACTACCTAAGCTCCTACAATGAGCAGTTCTTC	CASSPHYLSSYNEQFF
NA	NA	TRBV18	TRBJ1-1	TGTGCCAGCTCACTAGAGCACACTGAAGCTTTCTTT	CASSLEHTEAFF